The 5 T cell receptor beta chains below all came from one sample that was sequenced in a study of blood T cell repertoires in COVID-19. Some clones are missing from TCRdb's copy, which holds only in-frame ones; the method was immunoSEQ multiplex PCR. Here the sample spans approximately 46,000 clones, roughly 82% being singletons. Material for sequencing was peripheral blood. The receptors here all came from an older woman with acute or convalescent COVID-19.

The chain joins TRBV5-1 to TRBJ2-7, with D tentatively TRBD2 (5 bases). V was clipped by 1 base and J by 0 bases, with 11 bases between them. The CDR3 is made up of 15 amino acids. The V gene's germline CDR1 is SGHRS and CDR2 YFSETQ. CDR3 amino acids: CASSLRPGSSYEQYF. The CDR3 DNA reads as TGCGCCAGCAGCTTGCGTCCGGGAAGCTCCTACGAGCAGTACTTC.

The V and J genes are TRBV19 and TRBJ1-5, with 7 bases matching TRBD1. The germline V gene has CDR1 LNHDA and CDR2 SQIVND (reference sequence). The CDR3 contains 14 residues. After removal of 4 bases from V and 7 bases from J, the junction contained 7 bases not matched to a gene. The chain's CDR3 is CASSRQGKGQPQHF. In DNA, the CDR3 is TGTGCCAGTAGTAGACAGGGTAAGGGCCAGCCCCAGCATTTT. Full variable domain (missing parts from reference TRBV19 and TRBJ1-5): DGGITQSPKYLFRKEGQNVTLSCEQNLNHDAMYWYRQDPGQGLRLIYYSQIVNDFQKGDIAEGYSVSREKKESFPLTVTSAQKNPTAFYLCASSRQGKGQPQHFGDGTRLSIL.

This chain uses TRBV14 with TRBJ2-6; D is unclear. CDR1 is SGHDN and CDR2 is FVKESK in the germline V gene. V was cut by 1 base and J by 0 bases, with 10 bases left in between. The CDR3 length is 17 residues. CDR3 amino acids: CASSQGSGYSGANVLTF. CDR3 bases: TGTGCCAGCAGCCAAGGGTCAGGATACTCTGGGGCCAACGTCCTGACTTTC.

The chain links TRBV7-3 to TRBJ1-1, with 8 bases matching TRBD1. The V gene end was trimmed by 2 bases and the J gene end by 4 bases; junction bases not matched to a gene: 9. Germline V gene sequence: CDR1 SGHTA, CDR2 FQGTGA. This CDR3 is 16 amino acids long. CDR3 sequence (DNA): TGTGCCAGCAGCTTACAGGCCAGGGGGCGCGCCACTGAAGCTTTCTTT. Translated, it gives CASSLQARGRATEAFF.

V is TRBV23-1 and J is TRBJ1-6; 12 bases map to TRBD1. TRBV23-1 is identified as an open reading frame with a role that is uncertain. CDR3 length: 18 amino acids. The V and J ends lost 0 bases and 8 bases, in that order; junction bases with no gene match: 8. The CDR3 DNA sequence: TGCGCCAGCAGTCAATCTCCGGGACAGGGGGCTGAGGATTCACCCCTCCACTTT. This encodes CASSQSPGQGAEDSPLHF.